This T cell receptor beta chain appears in the sequencing data of a study of CD8+CD57+ T cells in acquired aplastic anemia. Background on the study: DNA per sorted CD4+ or CD8+ sample ranged roughly 0.19 to 27.4 ug, averaging around 3.2 ug. General study findings and limits: Patients and controls shared twenty-nine CD8+ CDR3 sequences.

Only patients with CD8+CD57+ cell expansion on flow cytometry were chosen for sequencing. At the time of blood sampling, patients had not yet received any therapy. CDR3 length: 14 amino acids. Germline CDR1 is LNHDA and CDR2 is SQIVND (reference sequence). Points on this clonotype: Its antigen is unknown. The junction does not match germline at one end; this may be a read error.

TCR beta VDJ and CDR3 were profiled, and genomic DNA was the template. TCRdb independently ran MiXCR on the reads; one entry per CDR3 protein. This table has 270,000 or so distinct CDR3 sequences, approximately 82% appearing once. The sequence derives from a human donor with aplastic anemia. V usage is TRBV19 and J usage is TRBJ2-1, with D uncertain. Sequencing was performed on sorted CD4+, CD8+, or CD8+CD57+ T cells (not recorded which) from PBMCs. Here the CDR3 DNA reads TGTGCCACCAGTCCGGCTCAAGGCTACAATAAGGAGTACTTC. It is translated as CATSPAQGYNKEYF.